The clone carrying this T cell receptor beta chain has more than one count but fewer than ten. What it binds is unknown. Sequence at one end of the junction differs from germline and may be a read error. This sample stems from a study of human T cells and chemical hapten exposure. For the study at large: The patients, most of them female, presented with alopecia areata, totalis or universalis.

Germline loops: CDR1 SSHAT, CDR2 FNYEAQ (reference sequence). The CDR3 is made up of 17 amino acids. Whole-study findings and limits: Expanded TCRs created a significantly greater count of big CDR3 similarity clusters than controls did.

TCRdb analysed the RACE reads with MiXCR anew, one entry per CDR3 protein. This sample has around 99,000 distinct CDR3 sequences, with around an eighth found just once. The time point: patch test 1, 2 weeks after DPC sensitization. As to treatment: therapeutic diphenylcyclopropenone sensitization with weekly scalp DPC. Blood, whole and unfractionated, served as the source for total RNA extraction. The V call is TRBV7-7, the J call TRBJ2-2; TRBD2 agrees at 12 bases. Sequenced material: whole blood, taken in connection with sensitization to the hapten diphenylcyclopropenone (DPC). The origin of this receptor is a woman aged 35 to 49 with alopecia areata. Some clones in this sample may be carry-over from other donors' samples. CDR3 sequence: CASSLIPLAGGTGELFF. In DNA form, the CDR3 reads TGTGCTAGCAGCTTGATCCCACTAGCGGGAGGTACCGGGGAGCTGTTTTTT.